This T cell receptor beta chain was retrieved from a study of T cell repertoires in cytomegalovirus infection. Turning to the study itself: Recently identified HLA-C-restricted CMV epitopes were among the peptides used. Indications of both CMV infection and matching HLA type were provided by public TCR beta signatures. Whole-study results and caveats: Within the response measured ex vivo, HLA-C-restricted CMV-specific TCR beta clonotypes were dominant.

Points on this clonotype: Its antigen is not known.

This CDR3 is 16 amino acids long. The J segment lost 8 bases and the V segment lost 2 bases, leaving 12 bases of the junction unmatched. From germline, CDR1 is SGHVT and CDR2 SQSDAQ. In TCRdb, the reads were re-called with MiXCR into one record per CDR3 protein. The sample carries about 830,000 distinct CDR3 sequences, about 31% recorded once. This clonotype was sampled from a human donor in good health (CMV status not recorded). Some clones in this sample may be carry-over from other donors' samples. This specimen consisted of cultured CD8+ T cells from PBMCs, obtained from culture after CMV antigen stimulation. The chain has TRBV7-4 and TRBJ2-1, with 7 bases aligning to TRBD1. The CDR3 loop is CASSLTLGQLIYEQFF. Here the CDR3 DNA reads TGTGCCAGCAGCTTAACTCTGGGACAGCTAATCTATGAGCAGTTCTTC.